This T cell receptor beta chain was captured by sequencing in a study of blood T cell repertoires in COVID-19. In the study overall: Acute-phase and convalescent COVID-19 samples originated in the United States, Italy and Spain. Sources were T cells, B-cell-depleted T cells, or PBMCs; the material itself was cDNA or gDNA.

How the authors handled the data: From reference gene primer amplification, estimates of nucleated cell counts were derived. Sequencing was performed with immunoSEQ multiplex PCR; in TCRdb, only in-frame clones are kept and a portion is missing. That table is the source of V, J and clone size, and D and trimming were worked out from the DNA. The table shows some 200,000 clones, with approximately 79% occurring only once. The CDR3 totals 14 residues. Germline loops: CDR1 LNHNV, CDR2 YYDKDF (reference sequence). Trimming stripped 4 bases from V and 2 bases from J, with 8 bases between. This receptor was obtained from a woman aged 70 to 79 with acute or convalescent COVID-19. The chain links TRBV15 to TRBJ1-4, with D possibly being TRBD1 (6 bases). Sequenced: peripheral blood. Written as DNA, the CDR3 is TGTGCCACCAGCATGGGGGCCACTAATGAAAAACTGTTTTTT. Protein: CATSMGATNEKLFF.